This entry lists 10 T cell receptor beta chains sequenced from one sample in a study of blood T cell repertoires in COVID-19 (dated by TCRdb to the early 2020s). The receptor library was made with the immunoSEQ multiplex PCR assay. TCRdb stores this immuneACCESS table with in-frame sequences only. Part of the clones is absent; in the studies checked, under half of the shortfall reflects unresolved V genes, and no reason is known for the rest. The sample profile shows approximately 230,000 clones; around 90% of them were found once. The ten largest account for roughly 15% of the sample. The sample comprised PBMCs or T cells enriched from blood (not recorded which). These receptor sequences come from a woman in her forties or fifties with acute COVID-19.

The V gene is TRBV7-6, the J gene TRBJ2-1, with TRBD2 matching over 12 bases. The V and J ends lost 1 base and 3 bases, in that order; junction bases with no gene match: 4. This CDR3 has 17 residues. The germline gives CDR1 SGHVS, CDR2 FNYEAQ. The CDR3 bases are TGTGCCAGCAGCTTAGTGGCTAGCGGGAGGGTCTACAATGAGCAGTTCTTC. This encodes CASSLVASGRVYNEQFF.

Worth noting for this clone: An end of the junction does not agree with germline; a read error may underlie this. This chain links TRBV6-5 with TRBJ2-7; TRBD1 aligns across 10 bases. Germline loops: CDR1 MNHEY, CDR2 SVGAGI. The CDR3 extends over 15 amino acids. The CDR3 loop reads CASSDSGTGDNEQYF. The CDR3 nucleotides read TGTGCCAGCAGTGACTCCGGGACAGGGGACAACGAGCAGTACTTC.

This chain links TRBV9 with TRBJ2-7; TRBD2 agrees at 13 bases. Germline V gene lookup returns CDR1 SGDLS and CDR2 YYNGEE. V shed 3 bases, J shed 3 bases, and the junction held 3 bases outside the gene matches. The CDR3 totals 15 residues. This CDR3 reads CASSAGTSGNYEQYF. CDR3 nucleotides: TGTGCCAGCAGCGCCGGGACTAGCGGGAACTACGAGCAGTACTTC. The variable domain in full, with the rest retrieved from reference TRBV9 and TRBJ2-7, is DSGVTQTPKHLITATGQRVTLRCSPRSGDLSVYWYQQSLDQGLQFLIQYYNGEERAKGNILERFSAQQFPDLHSELNLSSLELGDSALYFCASSAGTSGNYEQYFGPGTRLTVT.

This chain joins TRBV5-1 and TRBJ1-2, with 7 bases lining up with TRBD1. The germline CDR1 and CDR2 sequences are SGHRS and YFSETQ. Trimming at V came to 0 bases and at J to 8 bases, leaving 16 bases not matched to a gene. The CDR3 is 17 residues long. The CDR3 DNA is TGCGCCAGCAGCTTGGGACAGGGTTTTGGGGCTATTTCGGGCTACACCTTC. Translation: CASSLGQGFGAISGYTF.

This clone was seen more than once but under ten times. This chain links TRBV6-2 or TRBV6-3 with TRBJ2-7; 8 bases align to TRBD1. Germline loops: CDR1 MNHEY, CDR2 SVGEGT. The CDR3 sequence is 13 residues long. With V trimmed by 4 bases and J by 2 bases, 1 base remained unmatched. In nucleotides, the CDR3 is TGTGCCAGCAGTTGGACAGGGACCTACGAGCAGTACTTC. It is translated as CASSWTGTYEQYF.

This sequence joins TRBV15 and TRBJ2-1; D gene ambiguous. CDR1 and CDR2 (germline): LNHNV, YYDKDF (reference sequence). The V and J ends lost 1 base and 6 bases respectively, with 13 bases between them. There are 15 residues in the CDR3. The CDR3 sequence is CATSRARGVRNEQFF. The CDR3 nucleotides are TGTGCCACCAGCAGAGCCAGAGGAGTTCGCAATGAGCAGTTCTTC.

The CDR3 spells CASRSGMNTGELFF. The CDR3 region has the DNA TGTGCCAGCAGAAGCGGGATGAACACCGGGGAGCTGTTTTTT. The rearrangement links TRBV2 to TRBJ2-2, with 7 bases fitting TRBD2. This CDR3 contains 14 residues. Unmatched junction bases numbered 2, after V lost 6 bases and J lost 1 base. Germline V gives CDR1 SNHLY, CDR2 FYNNEI. Filled out from reference TRBV2 and TRBJ2-2, the complete variable domain reads EPEVTQTPSHQVTQMGQEVILRCVPISNHLYFYWYRQILGQKVEFLVSFYNNEISEKSEIFDDQFSVERPDGSNFTLKIRSTKLEDSAMYFCASRSGMNTGELFFGEGSRLTVL.

This chain links TRBV7-3 with TRBJ2-2; D not resolved. Germline V lookup: CDR1 SGHTA, CDR2 FQGTGA. V dropped 5 bases and J dropped 8 bases, with 12 bases sitting between them. The CDR3 consists of 13 residues. The CDR3 reads CASSPTLEGELFF. Here the CDR3 DNA reads TGTGCCAGCAGCCCCACCTTGGAGGGGGAGCTGTTTTTT.

This chain's CDR3 is CASSQGTALAFF. The CDR3 DNA is TGTGCCAGCAGCCAAGGGACTGCATTGGCTTTCTTT. The rearrangement joins TRBV3-1 (or the pseudogene TRBV3-2) to TRBJ1-1, with no clear D. CDR3 length: 12 amino acids. V was clipped by 1 base and J by 11 bases, with 11 bases between them. Germline CDR1 reads LGHDT; CDR2 reads YNNKEL (reference sequence).

This clone is a singleton in its sample. The rearrangement uses TRBV6-5 and TRBJ2-1; TRBD2 aligns across 11 bases. Trimming cost V 5 bases and J 4 bases; bases outside gene matches: 1. From germline, CDR1 is MNHEY and CDR2 SVGAGI. The CDR3 is made up of 14 amino acids. For the CDR3, the DNA is TGTGCCAGCAGTCGACTAGCGGGATACAATGAGCAGTTCTTC. Its translation is CASSRLAGYNEQFF.